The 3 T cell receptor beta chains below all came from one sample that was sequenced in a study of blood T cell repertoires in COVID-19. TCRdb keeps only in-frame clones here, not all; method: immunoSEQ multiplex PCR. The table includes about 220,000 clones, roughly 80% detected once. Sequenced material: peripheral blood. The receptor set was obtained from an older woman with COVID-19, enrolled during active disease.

The CDR3 protein is CASSSPPGDYGYTF. In DNA form, the CDR3 reads TGTGCCAGCAGCTCACCTCCAGGCGACTATGGCTACACCTTC. This chain connects TRBV7-2 to TRBJ1-2; D not certain. Germline loops: CDR1 SGHTA, CDR2 FQGNSA. This CDR3 comprises 14 residues. The germline V and J ends were trimmed by 4 bases and 3 bases, with 12 bases remaining between them.

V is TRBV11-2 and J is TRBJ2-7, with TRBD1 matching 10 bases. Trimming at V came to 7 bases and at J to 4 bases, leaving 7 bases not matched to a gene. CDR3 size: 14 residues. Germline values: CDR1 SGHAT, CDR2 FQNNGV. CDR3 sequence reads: CASIRTGGPYEQYF. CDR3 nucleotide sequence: TGTGCCAGCATCCGGACAGGGGGACCTTACGAGCAGTACTTC.

The CDR3 reads CASTRTGAYGYTF. CDR3 DNA sequence: TGTGCCAGCACCCGGACAGGGGCCTATGGCTACACCTTC. J is TRBJ1-2 and V is TRBV7-2, with TRBD1 matching over 9 bases. Germline V CDR1 and CDR2: SGHTA, FQGNSA. The V gene end was trimmed by 7 bases and the J gene end by 4 bases; junction bases not matched to a gene: 4. The CDR3 extends over 13 amino acids.